Listed below are T cell receptor beta chains from one sample, sequenced in a study of neurological immune-mediated disorders. Each CDR3 protein gets one entry after TCRdb re-called the 5' RACE reads with MiXCR. The sample contains approximately 53,000 distinct CDR3 sequences, 9% to 10% of which appear only once. The sample comprised PBMCs. These receptors originate from a woman in her 40s in good health. Both conserved end residues are part of each CDR3. Each record gives: J gene, clone size, V gene, D gene, CDR3 length, CDR3 protein, CDR3 DNA. A D gene is named only where the DNA matches it firmly. Expanded clones get a size class; other rows say once, few or many, or leave the size out.

j_gene: TRBJ2-1; abundance: many; v_gene: TRBV12-3/TRBV12-4; d_gene: TRBD2; len: 15; CDR3aa: CASSPLAGSYNEQFF; CDR3nt: TGTGCCAGCAGTCCCCTAGCGGGGTCCTACAATGAGCAGTTCTTC
j_gene: TRBJ2-5; abundance: many; v_gene: TRBV7-8; d_gene: TRBD2; len: 13; CDR3aa: CASSFSGGETQYF; CDR3nt: TGTGCCAGCAGCTTTTCGGGGGGAGAGACCCAGTACTTC
j_gene: TRBJ2-7; abundance: .; v_gene: TRBV5-6; d_gene: .; len: 16; CDR3aa: CASSLAARRDGYEQYF; CDR3nt: TGTGCCAGCAGCTTGGCGGCGAGGAGGGACGGGTACGAGCAGTACTTC
j_gene: TRBJ1-2; abundance: many; v_gene: TRBV7-9; d_gene: .; len: 16; CDR3aa: CASSEITFWANYGYTF; CDR3nt: TGTGCCAGCAGCGAAATTACCTTCTGGGCTAACTATGGCTACACCTTC
j_gene: TRBJ2-1; abundance: many; v_gene: TRBV5-6; d_gene: TRBD2; len: 20; CDR3aa: CASSPLTSGIGVSSYNEQFF; CDR3nt: TGTGCCAGCAGTCCCCTGACTAGCGGGATTGGGGTAAGCTCCTACAATGAGCAGTTCTTC
j_gene: TRBJ2-7; abundance: many; v_gene: TRBV11-1; d_gene: .; len: 15; CDR3aa: CASSLASQPSYEQYF; CDR3nt: TGTGCCAGCAGCTTAGCGTCCCAGCCTTCCTACGAGCAGTACTTC
j_gene: TRBJ2-7; abundance: .; v_gene: TRBV12-3/TRBV12-4; d_gene: .; len: 13; CDR3aa: CASSLKDTYEQYF; CDR3nt: TGCGCCAGCAGTTTAAAGGACACCTACGAGCAGTACTTC
j_gene: TRBJ1-1; abundance: many; v_gene: TRBV29-1; d_gene: .; len: 14; CDR3aa: CSVSRTLMNTEAFF; CDR3nt: TGCAGCGTCTCCCGGACGCTTATGAACACTGAAGCTTTCTTT
j_gene: TRBJ2-7; abundance: .; v_gene: TRBV12-3/TRBV12-4; d_gene: TRBD2; len: 15; CDR3aa: CASSVGLAVSYEQYF; CDR3nt: TGTGCCAGCAGCGTCGGACTAGCGGTCTCCTACGAGCAGTACTTC
j_gene: TRBJ2-2; abundance: many; v_gene: TRBV25-1; d_gene: TRBD1; len: 13; CDR3aa: CASSEEFRDRLFF; CDR3nt: TGTGCCAGCAGTGAAGAATTCCGGGACAGGTTGTTTTTT
j_gene: TRBJ2-7; abundance: many; v_gene: TRBV3-1; d_gene: TRBD1; len: 14; CDR3aa: CASSPGTGGLEQYF; CDR3nt: TGTGCCAGCAGCCCCGGGACAGGGGGCCTCGAGCAGTACTTC
j_gene: TRBJ2-7; abundance: many; v_gene: TRBV7-8; d_gene: TRBD1; len: 12; CDR3aa: CASSPLTGGQYF; CDR3nt: TGTGCCAGCAGCCCCTTGACAGGGGGACAGTACTTC
j_gene: TRBJ1-1; abundance: many; v_gene: TRBV6-2/TRBV6-3; d_gene: .; len: 13; CDR3aa: CASSYLRNTEAFF; CDR3nt: TGTGCCAGCAGTTACCTTCGGAACACTGAAGCTTTCTTT
j_gene: TRBJ2-7; abundance: few; v_gene: TRBV18; d_gene: TRBD2; len: 17; CDR3aa: CASSALGTSGITYEQYF; CDR3nt: TGTGCCAGCTCAGCCTTGGGGACTAGCGGGATTACCTACGAGCAGTACTTC
j_gene: TRBJ2-1; abundance: many; v_gene: TRBV25-1; d_gene: TRBD2; len: 15; CDR3aa: CASSDLSGREDEQFF; CDR3nt: TGTGCCAGCAGTGACCTTAGCGGGAGGGAAGATGAGCAGTTCTTC
j_gene: TRBJ2-7; abundance: many; v_gene: TRBV5-1; d_gene: .; len: 12; CDR3aa: CASSGDGYEQYF; CDR3nt: TGCGCCAGCAGCGGGGACGGATACGAGCAGTACTTC
j_gene: TRBJ2-5; abundance: many; v_gene: TRBV20-1; d_gene: .; len: 15; CDR3aa: CSARFGAGSQETQYF; CDR3nt: TGCAGTGCTAGATTCGGGGCAGGGAGTCAAGAGACCCAGTACTTC
j_gene: TRBJ1-5; abundance: many; v_gene: TRBV20-1; d_gene: .; len: 13; CDR3aa: CSAREQADGPQHF; CDR3nt: TGCAGTGCTAGAGAGCAGGCGGATGGGCCCCAGCATTTT
j_gene: TRBJ1-5; abundance: many; v_gene: TRBV7-2; d_gene: .; len: 15; CDR3aa: CASSLVGQSNQPQHF; CDR3nt: TGTGCCAGCAGCTTAGTCGGCCAGTCCAATCAGCCCCAGCATTTT
j_gene: TRBJ1-3; abundance: many; v_gene: TRBV3-1; d_gene: .; len: 15; CDR3aa: CASSRAGTLGNTIYF; CDR3nt: TGTGCCAGCAGCCGAGCCGGGACACTGGGAAACACCATATATTTT
j_gene: TRBJ2-7; abundance: .; v_gene: TRBV5-6; d_gene: .; len: 13; CDR3aa: CASSFSINDEQYF; CDR3nt: TGTGCCAGCAGCTTTTCGATTAATGACGAGCAGTACTTC
j_gene: TRBJ1-1; abundance: many; v_gene: TRBV6-6; d_gene: .; len: 13; CDR3aa: CASSIGRNTEAFF; CDR3nt: TGTGCCAGCAGCATAGGAAGAAACACTGAAGCTTTCTTT
j_gene: TRBJ1-5; abundance: many; v_gene: TRBV6-5; d_gene: TRBD1; len: 13; CDR3aa: CASKQGSNQPQHF; CDR3nt: TGTGCCAGCAAACAGGGGAGCAATCAGCCCCAGCATTTT
j_gene: TRBJ1-1; abundance: many; v_gene: TRBV9; d_gene: .; len: 15; CDR3aa: CASSVGRERNTEAFF; CDR3nt: TGTGCCAGCAGCGTAGGAAGGGAGAGGAACACTGAAGCTTTCTTT
j_gene: TRBJ2-7; abundance: many; v_gene: TRBV5-6; d_gene: .; len: 13; CDR3aa: CASSLGVSDEQYF; CDR3nt: TGTGCCAGCAGCTTAGGAGTTTCCGACGAGCAGTACTTC
j_gene: TRBJ2-1; abundance: many; v_gene: TRBV7-2; d_gene: TRBD2; len: 16; CDR3aa: CASSLALVAGSGEQFF; CDR3nt: TGTGCCAGCAGCTTAGCGCTGGTAGCGGGATCTGGTGAGCAGTTCTTC
j_gene: TRBJ2-2; abundance: many; v_gene: TRBV6-4; d_gene: TRBD2; len: 15; CDR3aa: CASSRLAGDTGELFF; CDR3nt: TGTGCCAGCAGTAGACTAGCGGGAGACACCGGGGAGCTGTTTTTT
j_gene: TRBJ2-5; abundance: many; v_gene: TRBV29-1; d_gene: TRBD1; len: 12; CDR3aa: CSAGDRVGTQYF; CDR3nt: TGCAGCGCGGGGGACAGGGTCGGGACCCAGTACTTC
j_gene: TRBJ2-5; abundance: once; v_gene: TRBV6-1; d_gene: .; len: 15; CDR3aa: CASSGPGGTVETQYF; CDR3nt: TGTGCCAGCAGTGGGCCTGGGGGGACGGTAGAGACCCAGTACTTC
j_gene: TRBJ2-3; abundance: many; v_gene: TRBV6-5; d_gene: .; len: 13; CDR3aa: CASRAYNADTQYF; CDR3nt: TGTGCCAGCCGGGCCTACAACGCGGATACGCAGTATTTT
j_gene: TRBJ1-5; abundance: .; v_gene: TRBV12-3/TRBV12-4; d_gene: .; len: 15; CDR3aa: CASRWGPPDGQPQHF; CDR3nt: TGTGCCAGCAGGTGGGGACCGCCGGACGGTCAGCCCCAGCATTTT
j_gene: TRBJ2-3; abundance: medium-sized; v_gene: TRBV21-1; d_gene: .; len: 17; CDR3aa: CASSMTGTSASTDTQYF; CDR3nt: TGTGCCAGCAGCATGACCGGGACTAGCGCAAGCACAGATACGCAGTATTTT
j_gene: TRBJ2-3; abundance: many; v_gene: TRBV7-2; d_gene: TRBD2; len: 16; CDR3aa: CASSLLASGSTDTQYF; CDR3nt: TGTGCCAGCAGCTTATTGGCTAGCGGGAGCACAGATACGCAGTATTTT
j_gene: TRBJ1-1; abundance: many; v_gene: TRBV29-1; d_gene: .; len: 11; CDR3aa: CSAGQNTEAFF; CDR3nt: TGCAGCGCAGGACAGAACACTGAAGCTTTCTTT
j_gene: TRBJ2-7; abundance: many; v_gene: TRBV11-2; d_gene: .; len: 14; CDR3aa: CASSWTQDISEQYF; CDR3nt: TGTGCCAGCAGCTGGACGCAGGACATCTCCGAGCAGTACTTC
j_gene: TRBJ2-7; abundance: many; v_gene: TRBV27; d_gene: TRBD2; len: 16; CDR3aa: CASSSRLAEISYEQYF; CDR3nt: TGTGCCAGCAGTTCTCGACTAGCGGAGATCTCCTACGAGCAGTACTTC
j_gene: TRBJ2-3; abundance: many; v_gene: TRBV20-1; d_gene: .; len: 13; CDR3aa: CSAEGGSTDTQYF; CDR3nt: TGCAGCGCTGAGGGCGGAAGCACAGATACGCAGTATTTT
j_gene: TRBJ1-2; abundance: many; v_gene: TRBV5-6; d_gene: TRBD1; len: 19; CDR3aa: CASSPFLYADGQGGYGYTF; CDR3nt: TGTGCCAGCAGCCCTTTCCTCTACGCCGACGGACAGGGTGGCTATGGCTACACCTTC
j_gene: TRBJ1-3; abundance: many; v_gene: TRBV7-2; d_gene: .; len: 13; CDR3aa: CASERSSGNTIYF; CDR3nt: TGTGCCAGCGAGAGGAGTTCTGGAAACACCATATATTTT